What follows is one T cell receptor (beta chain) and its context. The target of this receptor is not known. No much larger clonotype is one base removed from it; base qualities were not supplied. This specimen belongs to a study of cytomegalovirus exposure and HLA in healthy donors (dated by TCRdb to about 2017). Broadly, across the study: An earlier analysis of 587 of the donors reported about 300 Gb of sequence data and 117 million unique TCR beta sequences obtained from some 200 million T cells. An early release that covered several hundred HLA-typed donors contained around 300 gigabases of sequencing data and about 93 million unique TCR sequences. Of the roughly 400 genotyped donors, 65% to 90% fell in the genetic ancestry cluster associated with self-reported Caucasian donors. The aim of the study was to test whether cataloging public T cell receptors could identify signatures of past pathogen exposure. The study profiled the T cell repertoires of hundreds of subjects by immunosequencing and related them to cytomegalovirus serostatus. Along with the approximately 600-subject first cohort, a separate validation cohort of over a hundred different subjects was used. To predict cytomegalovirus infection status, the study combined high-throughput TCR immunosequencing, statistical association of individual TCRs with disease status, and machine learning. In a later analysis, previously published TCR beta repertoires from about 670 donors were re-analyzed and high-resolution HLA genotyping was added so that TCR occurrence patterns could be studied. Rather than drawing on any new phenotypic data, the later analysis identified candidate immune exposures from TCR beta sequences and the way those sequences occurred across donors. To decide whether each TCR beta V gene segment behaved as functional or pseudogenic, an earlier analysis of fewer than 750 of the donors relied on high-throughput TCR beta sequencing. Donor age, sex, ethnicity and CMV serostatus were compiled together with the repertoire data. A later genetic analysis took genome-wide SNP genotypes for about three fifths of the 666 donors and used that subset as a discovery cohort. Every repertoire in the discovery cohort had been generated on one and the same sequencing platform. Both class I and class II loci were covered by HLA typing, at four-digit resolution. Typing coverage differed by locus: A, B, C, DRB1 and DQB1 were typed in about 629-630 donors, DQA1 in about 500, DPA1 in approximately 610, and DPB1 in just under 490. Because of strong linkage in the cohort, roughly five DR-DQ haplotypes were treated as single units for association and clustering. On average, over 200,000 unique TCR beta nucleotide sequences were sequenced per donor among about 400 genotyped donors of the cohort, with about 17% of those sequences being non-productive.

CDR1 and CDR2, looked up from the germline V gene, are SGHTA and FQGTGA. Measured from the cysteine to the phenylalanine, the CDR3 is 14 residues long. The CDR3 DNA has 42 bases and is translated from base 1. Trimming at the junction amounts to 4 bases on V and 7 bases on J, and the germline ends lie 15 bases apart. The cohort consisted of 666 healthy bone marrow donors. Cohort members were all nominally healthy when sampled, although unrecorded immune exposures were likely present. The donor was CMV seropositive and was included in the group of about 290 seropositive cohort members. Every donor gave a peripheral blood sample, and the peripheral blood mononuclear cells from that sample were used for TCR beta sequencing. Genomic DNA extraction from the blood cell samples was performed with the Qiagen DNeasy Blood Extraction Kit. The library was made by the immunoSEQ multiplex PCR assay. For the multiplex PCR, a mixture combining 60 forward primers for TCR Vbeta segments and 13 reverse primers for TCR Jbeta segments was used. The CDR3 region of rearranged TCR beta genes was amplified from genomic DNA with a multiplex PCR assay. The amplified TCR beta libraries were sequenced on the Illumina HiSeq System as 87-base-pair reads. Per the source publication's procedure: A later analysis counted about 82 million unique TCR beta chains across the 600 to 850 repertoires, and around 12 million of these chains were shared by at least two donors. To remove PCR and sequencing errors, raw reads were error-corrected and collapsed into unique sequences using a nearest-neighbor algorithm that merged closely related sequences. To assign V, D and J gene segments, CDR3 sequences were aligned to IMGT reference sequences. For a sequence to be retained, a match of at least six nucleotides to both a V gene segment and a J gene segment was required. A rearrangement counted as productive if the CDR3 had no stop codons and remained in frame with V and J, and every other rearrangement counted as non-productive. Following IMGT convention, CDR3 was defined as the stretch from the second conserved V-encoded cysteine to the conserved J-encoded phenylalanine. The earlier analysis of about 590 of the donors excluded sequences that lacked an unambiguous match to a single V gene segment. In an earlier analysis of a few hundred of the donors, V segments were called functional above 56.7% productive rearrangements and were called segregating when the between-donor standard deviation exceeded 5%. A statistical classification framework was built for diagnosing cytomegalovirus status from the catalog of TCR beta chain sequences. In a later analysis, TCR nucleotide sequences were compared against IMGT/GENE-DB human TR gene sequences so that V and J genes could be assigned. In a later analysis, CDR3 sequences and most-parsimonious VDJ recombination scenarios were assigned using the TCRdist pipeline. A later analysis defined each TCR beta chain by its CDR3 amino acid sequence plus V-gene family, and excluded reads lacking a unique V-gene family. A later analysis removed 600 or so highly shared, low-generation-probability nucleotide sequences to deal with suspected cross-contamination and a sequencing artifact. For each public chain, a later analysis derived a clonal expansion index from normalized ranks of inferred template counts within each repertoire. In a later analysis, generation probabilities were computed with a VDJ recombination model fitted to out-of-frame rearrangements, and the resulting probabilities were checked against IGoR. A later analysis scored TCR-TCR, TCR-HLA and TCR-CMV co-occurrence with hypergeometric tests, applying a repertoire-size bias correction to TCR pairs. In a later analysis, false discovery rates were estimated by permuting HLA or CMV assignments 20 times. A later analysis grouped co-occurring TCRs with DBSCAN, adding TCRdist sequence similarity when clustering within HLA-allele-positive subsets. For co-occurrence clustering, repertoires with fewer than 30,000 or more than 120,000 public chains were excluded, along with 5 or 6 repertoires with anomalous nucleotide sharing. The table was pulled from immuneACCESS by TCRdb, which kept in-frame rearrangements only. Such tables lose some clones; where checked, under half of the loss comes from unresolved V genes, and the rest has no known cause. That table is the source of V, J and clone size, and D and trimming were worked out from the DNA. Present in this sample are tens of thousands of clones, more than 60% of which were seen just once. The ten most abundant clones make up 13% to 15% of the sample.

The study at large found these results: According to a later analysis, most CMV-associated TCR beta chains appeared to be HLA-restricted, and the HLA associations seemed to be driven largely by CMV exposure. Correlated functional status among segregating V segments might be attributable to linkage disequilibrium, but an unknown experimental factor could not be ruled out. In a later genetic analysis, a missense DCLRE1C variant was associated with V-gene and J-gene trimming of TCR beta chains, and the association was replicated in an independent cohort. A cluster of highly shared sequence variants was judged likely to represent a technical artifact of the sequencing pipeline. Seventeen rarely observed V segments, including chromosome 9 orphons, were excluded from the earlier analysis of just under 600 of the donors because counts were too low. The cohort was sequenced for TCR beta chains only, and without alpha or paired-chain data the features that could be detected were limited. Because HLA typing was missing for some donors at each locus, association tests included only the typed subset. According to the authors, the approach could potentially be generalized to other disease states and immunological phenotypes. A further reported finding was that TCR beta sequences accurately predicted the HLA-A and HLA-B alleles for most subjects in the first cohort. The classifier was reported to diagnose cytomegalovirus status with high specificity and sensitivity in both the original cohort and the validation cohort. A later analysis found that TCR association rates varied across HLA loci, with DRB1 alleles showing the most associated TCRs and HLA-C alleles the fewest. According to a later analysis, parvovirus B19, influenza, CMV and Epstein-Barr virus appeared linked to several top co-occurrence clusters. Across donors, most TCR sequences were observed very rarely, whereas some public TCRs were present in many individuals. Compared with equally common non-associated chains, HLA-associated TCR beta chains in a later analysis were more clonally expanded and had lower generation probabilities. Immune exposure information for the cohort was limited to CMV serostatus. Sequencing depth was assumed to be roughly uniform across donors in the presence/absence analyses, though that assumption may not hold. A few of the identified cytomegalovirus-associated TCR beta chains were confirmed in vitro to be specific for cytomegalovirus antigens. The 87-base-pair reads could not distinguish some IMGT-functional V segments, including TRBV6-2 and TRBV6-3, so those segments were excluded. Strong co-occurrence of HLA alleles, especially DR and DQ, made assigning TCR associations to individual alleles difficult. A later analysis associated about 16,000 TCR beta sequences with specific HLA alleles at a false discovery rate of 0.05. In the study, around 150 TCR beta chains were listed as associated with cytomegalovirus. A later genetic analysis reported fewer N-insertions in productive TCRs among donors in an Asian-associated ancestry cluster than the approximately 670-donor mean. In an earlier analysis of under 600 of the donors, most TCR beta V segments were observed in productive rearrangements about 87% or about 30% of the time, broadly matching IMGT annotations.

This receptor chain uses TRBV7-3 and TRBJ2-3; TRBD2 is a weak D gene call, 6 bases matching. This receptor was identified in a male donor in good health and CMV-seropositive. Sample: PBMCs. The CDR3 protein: CASSSIGTVNTQYF. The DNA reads TGTGCCAGCAGCTCTATAGGGACTGTCAATACGCAGTATTTT.